The 19 T cell receptor beta chains given below trace back to one sample, sequenced in a study of cytomegalovirus exposure and HLA in healthy donors. The PCR ran on 60 Vbeta and 13 Jbeta primers. Profiled with immunoSEQ multiplex PCR; TCRdb holds only in-frame clones, not every one. This sample carries 150,000 or so clones, more than 75% of them seen once, and the ten largest clones take 5.5% to 6.5%. Sequenced: PBMCs. These receptors came from a woman aged 40 to 50 in good health and CMV-seropositive.

This rearrangement joins TRBV5-1 to TRBJ2-7; D call uncertain. Germline lookup yields CDR1 SGHRS and CDR2 YFSETQ. Trimming pared 2 bases from V and 0 bases from J, leaving 9 bases between. The CDR3 totals 14 residues. The DNA of the CDR3 is TGCGCCAGCAGCTTAGGTTACAGCTCCTACGAGCAGTACTTC. Residues: CASSLGYSSYEQYF.

The gene calls are TRBV4-1 and TRBJ2-1, with 7 bases fitting TRBD1. The CDR3 is 16 residues long. Germline V gene lookup returns CDR1 MGHRA and CDR2 YSYEKL. V shed 3 bases, J shed 1 base, and the junction held 6 bases outside the gene matches. This CDR3 reads CASSQATGFSYNEQFF. CDR3 coding DNA: TGCGCCAGCAGCCAGGCGACAGGGTTTTCCTACAATGAGCAGTTCTTC.

CDR3 region: CASSLAGPGRSGANVLTF. CDR3 coding DNA: TGCGCCAGCAGCTTGGCGGGGCCAGGGAGGTCTGGGGCCAACGTCCTGACTTTC. The chain joins TRBV5-1 to TRBJ2-6; D possibly corresponds to TRBD2 (6 bases). CDR1 is SGHRS, CDR2 YFSETQ, per germline. The CDR3 length is 18 residues. V was trimmed by 0 bases and J by 1 base, leaving 14 bases between them.

This sequence joins TRBV7-2 and TRBJ2-3; weak D call: TRBD2 (5 bases). The ends were cut back, 2 bases at V and 0 bases at J, with 9 bases in the middle. This CDR3 is built from 15 residues. The V gene's germline CDR1 is SGHTA and CDR2 FQGNSA. CDR3 region: CASSLWRTSTDTQYF. The CDR3 region has the DNA TGTGCCAGCAGCTTATGGAGGACTAGCACAGATACGCAGTATTTT.

The rearrangement joins TRBV10-3 to TRBJ1-4; 8 nucleotides match TRBD1. The junction had 3 bases not matched to a gene; V was cut back by 7 bases and J by 2 bases. The CDR3 has 14 amino acids. CDR1 and CDR2 from the germline V gene are ENHRY and SYGVKD. CDR3 sequence reads: CAINSGGTNEKLFF. The CDR3, as DNA: TGTGCCATCAATTCAGGGGGCACTAATGAAAAACTGTTTTTT.

J is TRBJ2-3 and V is TRBV5-4; 10 bases map to TRBD2. V lost 4 bases and J lost 3; bases outside the gene matches: 14. CDR1 and CDR2 (germline): SGHNT, YYREEE (reference sequence). This CDR3 has 18 residues. CDR3 DNA sequence: TGTGCCAGCAGCCTAGGGGGCGCTAGCGGGAGTAGGACAGATACGCAGTATTTT. Protein: CASSLGGASGSRTDTQYF. The variable domain in full, with the rest retrieved from reference TRBV5-4 and TRBJ2-3, is ETGVTQSPTHLIKTRGQQVTLRCSSQSGHNTVSWYQQALGQGPQFIFQYYREEENGRGNFPPRFSGLQFPNYSSELNVNALELDDSALYLCASSLGGASGSRTDTQYFGPGTRLTVL.

The chain has TRBV6-5 and TRBJ1-6; D not certain. CDR3 length: 16 residues. Germline V lookup: CDR1 MNHEY, CDR2 SVGAGI. V dropped 2 bases and J dropped 4 bases, with 12 bases sitting between them. The CDR3 DNA reads TGTGCCAGCAGTTACGGCCGGGAGGGATATAATTCACCCCTCCACTTT. It encodes CASSYGREGYNSPLHF.

This chain joins TRBV19 and TRBJ2-7, with TRBD1 identical over 8 bases. The CDR3 runs 15 residues. V shed 3 bases, J shed 2 bases, and the junction held 6 bases outside the gene matches. Germline V gene lookup returns CDR1 LNHDA and CDR2 SQIVND (reference sequence). The CDR3 loop reads CASSIPGQGTYEQYF. The CDR3 region has the DNA TGTGCCAGTAGTATTCCCGGACAGGGTACCTACGAGCAGTACTTC.

V gene TRBV7-2 combines with J gene TRBJ1-2, with no clear D. Trimming cost V 6 bases and J 4 bases, with 15 bases left between them. CDR1 is SGHTA, CDR2 FQGNSA, per germline. This CDR3 region has 14 residues. In DNA form, the CDR3 reads TGTGCCAGCAGGCGAATCGACACCTTCTATGGCTACACCTTC. The encoded protein is CASRRIDTFYGYTF. The full variable domain, with the rest looked up from reference TRBV7-2 and TRBJ1-2, is GAGVSQSPSNKVTEKGKDVELRCDPISGHTALYWYRQSLGQGLEFLIYFQGNSAPDKSGLPSDRFSAERTGGSVSTLTIQRTQQEDSAVYLCASRRIDTFYGYTFGSGTRLTVV.

The chain combines TRBV2 with TRBJ2-2; D perhaps matches TRBD2 (6 bases). CDR1 SNHLY and CDR2 FYNNEI come from the germline V gene. CDR3 length: 16 residues. V was pared by 7 bases and J by 1 base, with 16 bases between. The CDR3 nucleotides read TGTGCCAGCAACGGGGCGGGGAGTTGGAACACCGGGGAGCTGTTTTTT. This codes for CASNGAGSWNTGELFF. Variable domain in full (rest from reference TRBV2 and TRBJ2-2): EPEVTQTPSHQVTQMGQEVILRCVPISNHLYFYWYRQILGQKVEFLVSFYNNEISEKSEIFDDQFSVERPDGSNFTLKIRSTKLEDSAMYFCASNGAGSWNTGELFFGEGSRLTVL.

J is TRBJ1-4 and V is TRBV10-2, with 7 bases fitting TRBD1. The CDR3 length is 11 residues. Germline V gene sequence: CDR1 WSHSY, CDR2 SAAADI. The V gene end was trimmed by 6 bases and the J gene end by 12 bases; junction bases not matched to a gene: 4. CDR3 bases: TGCGCCAGCAGGACAGGGATTGAACTGTTTTTT. It encodes CASRTGIELFF.

CDR3 region: CASSLDAVRNQPQHF. DNA for the CDR3: TGTGCCAGCAGCTTAGATGCAGTTCGCAATCAGCCCCAGCATTTT. The chain combines TRBV7-2 with TRBJ1-5, with no clear D. CDR3 length equals 15 residues. Trimming pared 1 base from V and 2 bases from J, leaving 9 bases between. Germline loops: CDR1 SGHTA, CDR2 FQGNSA.

The gene calls are TRBV7-9 and TRBJ2-4; weak D call: TRBD1 (5 bases). Germline lookup yields CDR1 SEHNR and CDR2 FQNEAQ (reference sequence). Trimming took off 5 bases at V and 0 bases at J, with 17 bases between the two ends. This CDR3 is built from 17 residues. In DNA form, the CDR3 reads TGTGCCAGCAGCCCCTTGGGGCAGACGCTAGCCAAAAACATTCAGTACTTC. Amino acid sequence: CASSPLGQTLAKNIQYF. Drawing the rest from reference TRBV7-9 and TRBJ2-4, the complete variable domain is DTGVSQNPRHKITKRGQNVTFRCDPISEHNRLYWYRQTLGQGPEFLTYFQNEAQLEKSRLLSDRFSAERPKGSFSTLEIQRTEQGDSAMYLCASSPLGQTLAKNIQYFGAGTRLSVL.

The chain recombines TRBV6-5 with TRBJ1-5, with 7 positions matching TRBD1. With 6 bases clipped from V and 4 bases from J, the junction kept 0 bases outside the gene matches. This CDR3 region has 12 residues. CDR1 is MNHEY and CDR2 is SVGAGI in the germline V gene. As DNA, the CDR3 is TGTGCCAGCAGGGGACAGAATCAGCCCCAGCATTTT. Translating gives CASRGQNQPQHF.

This clone was detected only once. The rearrangement uses TRBV7-9 and TRBJ2-1; D is possibly TRBD2 (6 bases). Germline CDR1 SEHNR, CDR2 FQNEAQ (reference sequence). The CDR3 spans 17 residues. V lost 0 bases, J lost 0 bases, and 12 bases lay in between. DNA of the CDR3: TGTGCCAGCAGCTTAGCTGAACTGACTAGCTCCTACAATGAGCAGTTCTTC. Translation gives CASSLAELTSSYNEQFF.

The chain couples TRBV7-8 to TRBJ2-1; 12 nucleotides match TRBD2. This CDR3 region has 15 residues. Germline lookup yields CDR1 SGHVS and CDR2 FQNEAQ. V dropped 7 bases and J dropped 3; count of bases not matched to a gene: 4. The DNA for the CDR3 is TGTGCCAGCATCCCACTAGCGGGAGGCTACAATGAGCAGTTCTTC. The encoded protein is CASIPLAGGYNEQFF.

The chain links TRBV21-1 to TRBJ1-5; the table's D call, TRBD1, was not checked against the DNA. TRBV21-1 is an annotated pseudogene. The CDR3 runs 13 residues. CDR3 in DNA: TGTGCCAGCCTCAACAGGGAAGAGCAGCCCCAGCATTTT. Translated, it gives CASLNREEQPQHF.

V usage is TRBV5-1 and J usage is TRBJ2-1, with D possibly being TRBD1 (6 bases). V lost 0 bases and J lost 4, with 14 bases in between. Germline CDR1 and CDR2: SGHRS and YFSETQ. The CDR3 consists of 16 residues. The CDR3 loop is CASSLVLQGTYNEQFF. CDR3 DNA: TGCGCCAGCAGCTTGGTCTTACAGGGAACATACAATGAGCAGTTCTTC.

This chain joins TRBV30 and TRBJ2-3, with D tentatively TRBD2 (6 bases). Trimming cost V 2 bases and J 0 bases, with 12 bases left between them. Germline V gene sequence: CDR1 GTSNPN, CDR2 SVGIG (reference sequence). This CDR3 contains 15 residues. The CDR3 here is CAWSIAGLSTDTQYF. The CDR3 nucleotides are TGTGCCTGGAGTATCGCGGGGTTAAGCACAGATACGCAGTATTTT.